The source of this TCR beta chain is a study of beta chain features in type 1 diabetes. Study results and limitations: When Type 1 diabetes patients were examined, their TCRB CDR3s proved moderately but significantly shorter in all four CD4+ subsets. Fewer junction insertions and more nucleotide deletions appeared in type 1 diabetes patients.

The CDR3 sequence is 17 residues long. V was pared by 5 bases and J by 1 base, with 8 bases of the junction left unmatched. In germline, CDR1 is SGHVS, CDR2 FQNEAQ. This clone showed up just a few times. Antigen unknown. Expressed TCRB transcripts were sequenced, since all the RNA that had been isolated was reverse transcribed. Assay used: immunoSEQ multiplex PCR; TCRdb lists only in-frame clones, some missing. The sample carries about 160,000 clones, about 7.9% recorded once. The rearrangement uses TRBV7-8 and TRBJ2-6, with TRBD1 matching over 7 bases. Sequences were obtained from central memory CD4+ T cells from blood. This TCR was recovered from a man between 18 and 29 years old with type 1 diabetes. In DNA form, the CDR3 reads TGTGCCAGCAGCGCAGTCCACAGGGGATCTGGGGCCAACGTCCTGACTTTC. Protein product: CASSAVHRGSGANVLTF.